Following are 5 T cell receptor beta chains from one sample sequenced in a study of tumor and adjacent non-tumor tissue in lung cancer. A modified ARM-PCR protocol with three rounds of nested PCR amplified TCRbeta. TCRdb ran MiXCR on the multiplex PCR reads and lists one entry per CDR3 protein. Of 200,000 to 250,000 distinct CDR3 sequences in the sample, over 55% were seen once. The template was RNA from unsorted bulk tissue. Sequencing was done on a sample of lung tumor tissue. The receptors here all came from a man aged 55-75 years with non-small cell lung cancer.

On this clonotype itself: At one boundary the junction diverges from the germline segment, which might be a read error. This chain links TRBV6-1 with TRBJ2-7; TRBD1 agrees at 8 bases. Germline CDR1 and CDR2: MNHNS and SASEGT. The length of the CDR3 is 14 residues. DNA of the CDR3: TGTGCCAGCAATGAATATGGGACAGGCGACGAGCAGTACTTC. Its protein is CASNEYGTGDEQYF.

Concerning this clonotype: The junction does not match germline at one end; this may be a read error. The CDR3 DNA sequence: TGCAGTGCTAGGAGGGGAGGGTCTGAAAACACCATATATTTT. This codes for CSARRGGSENTIYF. This chain joins TRBV20-1 and TRBJ1-3, with a tentative D call TRBD1 (5 bases). Germline-derived CDR1 and CDR2 are DFQATT and SNEGSKA (reference sequence). The CDR3 sequence is 14 residues long.

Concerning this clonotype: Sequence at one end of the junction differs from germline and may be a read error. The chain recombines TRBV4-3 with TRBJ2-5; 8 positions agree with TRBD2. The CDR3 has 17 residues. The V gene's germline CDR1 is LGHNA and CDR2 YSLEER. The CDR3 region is CARSQDPRAGAWQTQYF. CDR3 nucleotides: TGCGCCCGCAGCCAAGATCCGCGAGCGGGAGCTTGGCAGACCCAGTACTTC.

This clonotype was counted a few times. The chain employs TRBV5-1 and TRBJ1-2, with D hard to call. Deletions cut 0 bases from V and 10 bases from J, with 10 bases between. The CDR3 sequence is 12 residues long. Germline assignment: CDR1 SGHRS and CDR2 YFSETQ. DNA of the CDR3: TGCGCCAGCAGCTTGGACCGGGCCTCCTACACCTTC. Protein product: CASSLDRASYTF.

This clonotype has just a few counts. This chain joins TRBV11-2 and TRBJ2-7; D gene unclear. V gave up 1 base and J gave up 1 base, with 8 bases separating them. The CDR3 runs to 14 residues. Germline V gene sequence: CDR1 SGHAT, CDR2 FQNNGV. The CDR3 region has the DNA TGTGCCAGCAGCTTAGGTCTGCCGTCCTACGAGCAGTACTTC. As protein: CASSLGLPSYEQYF.